This T cell receptor beta chain was sequenced during a study of T cells in Graves' hyperthyroidism and ophthalmopathy. Regarding the study as a whole: Blood held most thyroid clonotypes expanded above 0.001 frequency. A model built on 13 V-J features separated ophthalmopathy from stable hyperthyroidism.

This clonotype was recorded many times. Its antigen is not identified. The CDR3 regions of TCR beta were amplified from RNA transcripts. The study used the HTBI primer set for a first-round RT-PCR of the TCR CDR3. Via MiXCR, TCRdb re-called the multiplex PCR reads, giving one row per CDR3 protein. The sample lists around 760,000 distinct CDR3 sequences; just over 35% were seen once. The clonotype was recovered from a middle-aged woman with Graves' hyperthyroidism. The sequenced sample consisted of blood.

CDR3 coding DNA: TGTGCCAGCAGCCCGAGGGGGGCCTTGGGGGAAAAACTGTTTTTT. It codes for CASSPRGALGEKLFF. The chain has TRBV7-9 and TRBJ1-4; a weak D match, TRBD1 (6 bases). Germline V gives CDR1 SEHNR, CDR2 FQNEAQ (reference sequence). V lost 5 bases and J 8 bases, leaving 18 bases between the germline ends. The CDR3 is made up of 15 amino acids.